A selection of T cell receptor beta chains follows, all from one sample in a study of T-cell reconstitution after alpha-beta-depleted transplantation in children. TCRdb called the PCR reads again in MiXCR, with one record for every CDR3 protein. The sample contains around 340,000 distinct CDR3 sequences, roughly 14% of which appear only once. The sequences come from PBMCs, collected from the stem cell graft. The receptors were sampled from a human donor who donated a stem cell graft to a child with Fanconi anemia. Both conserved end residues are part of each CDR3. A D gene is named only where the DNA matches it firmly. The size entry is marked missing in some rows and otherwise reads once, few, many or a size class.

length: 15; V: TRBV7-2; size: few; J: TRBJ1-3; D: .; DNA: TGTGCCAGCAGCCTAAGACCGGGAATAGGAAACACCATATATTTT; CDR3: CASSLRPGIGNTIYF
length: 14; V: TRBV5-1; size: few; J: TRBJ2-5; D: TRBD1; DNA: TGCGCCAGCAGCTCGGGACAGTCTCAAGAGACCCAGTACTTC; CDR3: CASSSGQSQETQYF
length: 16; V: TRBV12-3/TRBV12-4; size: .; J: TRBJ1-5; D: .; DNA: TGTGCCAGCAGTTTAGTAGGGAACAGCCCCGGGCAGCCCCAGCATTTT; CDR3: CASSLVGNSPGQPQHF
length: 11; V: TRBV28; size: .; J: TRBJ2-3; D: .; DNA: TGTGCCAGCAGCACCCTTTACCCGCAGTATTTT; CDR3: CASSTLYPQYF
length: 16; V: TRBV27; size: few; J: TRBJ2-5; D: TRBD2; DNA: TGTGCCAGCAGTTTTACCTCCCGGGGGGGGAGAGAGACCCAGTACTTC; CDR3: CASSFTSRGGRETQYF
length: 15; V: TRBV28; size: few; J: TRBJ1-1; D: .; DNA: TGTGCCAGCATTCGGCTCGGGGGCGCGGGTCCTGAAGCTTTCTTT; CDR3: CASIRLGGAGPEAFF
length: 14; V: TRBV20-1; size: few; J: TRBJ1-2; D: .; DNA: TGCAGTGCTAGAGAGCCAGGCTTACTCTATGGCTACACCTTC; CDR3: CSAREPGLLYGYTF
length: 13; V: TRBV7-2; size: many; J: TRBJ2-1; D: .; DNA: TGTGCCAGCAGCTTAGCCGGTCACAATGAGCAGTTCTTC; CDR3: CASSLAGHNEQFF
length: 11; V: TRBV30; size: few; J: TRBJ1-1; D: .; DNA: TGTGCCTGGGGCCAGCAGGGAGAAGCTTTCTTT; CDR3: CAWGQQGEAFF
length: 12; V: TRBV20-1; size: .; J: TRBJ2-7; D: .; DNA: TGCAGTGCCGCCTCCTGGGGCTACGAGCAGTACTTC; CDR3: CSAASWGYEQYF
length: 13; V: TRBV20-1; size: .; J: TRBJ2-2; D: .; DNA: TGCAGTGCTAGAGCAACGAATACCGGGGAGCTGTTTTTT; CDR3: CSARATNTGELFF
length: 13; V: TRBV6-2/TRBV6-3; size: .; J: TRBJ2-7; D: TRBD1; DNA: TGTGCCAGCGAAACAGGGGGCCAATACGAGCAGTACTTC; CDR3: CASETGGQYEQYF
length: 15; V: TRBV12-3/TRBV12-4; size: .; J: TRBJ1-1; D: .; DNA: TGTGCCAGCAGTCATCTGGGACCGGTTAACACTGAAGCTTTCTTT; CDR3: CASSHLGPVNTEAFF
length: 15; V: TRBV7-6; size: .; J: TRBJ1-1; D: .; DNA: TGTGCCAGCAGCTTAGTGGGGGGTGTGAACACTGAAGCTTTCTTT; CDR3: CASSLVGGVNTEAFF
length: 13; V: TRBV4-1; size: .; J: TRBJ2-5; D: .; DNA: TGCGCCAGCAGCCAAGAAAGGTTGAAGACCCAGTACTTC; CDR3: CASSQERLKTQYF
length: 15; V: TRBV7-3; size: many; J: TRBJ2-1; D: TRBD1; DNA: TGTGCCAGCAGCTTAGCGGGACAGGGGATTCATGAGCAGTTCTTC; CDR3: CASSLAGQGIHEQFF
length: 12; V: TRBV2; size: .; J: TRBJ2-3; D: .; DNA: TGTGCCAGCAGTGGAGTGGGAGATACGCAGTATTTT; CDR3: CASSGVGDTQYF
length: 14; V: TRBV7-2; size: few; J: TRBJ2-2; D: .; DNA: TGTGCCAGCAGCCTGGAGGTGTTAACCGGGGAGCTGTTTTTT; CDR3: CASSLEVLTGELFF
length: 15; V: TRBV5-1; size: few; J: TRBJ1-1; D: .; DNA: TGCGCCAGCAGCTGGGGATTCGGGTTGAGCACTGAAGCTTTCTTT; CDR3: CASSWGFGLSTEAFF
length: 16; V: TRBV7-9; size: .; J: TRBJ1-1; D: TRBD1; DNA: TGTGCCAGCACCTCGACCGGACAGGGTTTGAACACTGAAGCTTTCTTT; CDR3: CASTSTGQGLNTEAFF
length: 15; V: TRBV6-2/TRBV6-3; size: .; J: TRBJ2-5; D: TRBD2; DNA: TGTGCCAGCAGTTACCGGACTAGCGGGGGGACGGCCCAGTACTTC; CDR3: CASSYRTSGGTAQYF
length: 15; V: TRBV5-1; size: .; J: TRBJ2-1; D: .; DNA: TGCGCCAGCAGCTTCCTGGACAGCGATTACAATGAGCAGTTCTTC; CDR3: CASSFLDSDYNEQFF
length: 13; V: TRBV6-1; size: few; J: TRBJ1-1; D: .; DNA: TGTGCCAGCGGGGCTAGGGTGGGCACTGAAGCTTTCTTT; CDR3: CASGARVGTEAFF
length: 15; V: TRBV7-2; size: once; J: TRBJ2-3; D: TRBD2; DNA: TGTGCCAGCAGCCCCCAGCAGCGGGGGACAGATACGCAGTATTTT; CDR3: CASSPQQRGTDTQYF
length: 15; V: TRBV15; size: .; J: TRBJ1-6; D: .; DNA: TGTGCCACCACCAAGTCCGGATCCTATAATTCACCCCTCCACTTT; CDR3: CATTKSGSYNSPLHF
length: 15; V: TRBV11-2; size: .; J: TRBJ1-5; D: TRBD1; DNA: TGTGCCAGCAGCTCGACAGGGTCGAGGAATCAGCCCCAGCATTTT; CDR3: CASSSTGSRNQPQHF
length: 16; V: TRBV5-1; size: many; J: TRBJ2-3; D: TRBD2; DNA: TGCGCCAGCAGCCTCGTTAGCGGGGGGCCGGGAGATACGCAGTATTTT; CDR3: CASSLVSGGPGDTQYF
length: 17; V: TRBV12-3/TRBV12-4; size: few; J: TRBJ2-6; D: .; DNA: TGTGCCAGCAGTTTGGGCACAGGAGTCTCTGGGGCCAACGTCCTGACTTTC; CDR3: CASSLGTGVSGANVLTF
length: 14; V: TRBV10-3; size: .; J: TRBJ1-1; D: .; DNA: TGTGCCATCAGTTCAGACGGATTTAACACTGAAGCTTTCTTT; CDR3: CAISSDGFNTEAFF
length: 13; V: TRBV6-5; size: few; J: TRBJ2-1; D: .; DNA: TGTGCCAGCAGTTATGGTCGGGGGAATGAGCAGTTCTTC; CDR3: CASSYGRGNEQFF
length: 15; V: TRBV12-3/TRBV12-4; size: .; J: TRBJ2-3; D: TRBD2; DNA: TGTGCCAGCAGCCACCAGCGGGGGGGGGCAGATACGCAGTATTTT; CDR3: CASSHQRGGADTQYF
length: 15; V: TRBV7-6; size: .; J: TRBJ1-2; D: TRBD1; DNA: TGTGCCAGCAGCGCGACCGCTAAAGGGGGCGGGGGCTACACCTTC; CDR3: CASSATAKGGGGYTF
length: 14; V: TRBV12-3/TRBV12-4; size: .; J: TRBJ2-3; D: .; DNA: TGTGCCAGCAGTTTAGGCGGGGCCCCAGATACGCAGTATTTT; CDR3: CASSLGGAPDTQYF
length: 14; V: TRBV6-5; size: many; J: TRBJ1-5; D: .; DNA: TGTGCCAGCAGTTACTCAGACCTGGGCCAGCCCCAGCATTTT; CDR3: CASSYSDLGQPQHF
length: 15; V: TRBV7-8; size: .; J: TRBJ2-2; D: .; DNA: TGTGCCAGCGCCTCGGGAGCGATGACGACCGGGGAGCTGTTTTTT; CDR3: CASASGAMTTGELFF
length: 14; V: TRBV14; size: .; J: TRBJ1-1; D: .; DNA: TGTGCCAGCAGCCAAGAGTTAGGAAGGACTGAAGCTTTCTTT; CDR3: CASSQELGRTEAFF
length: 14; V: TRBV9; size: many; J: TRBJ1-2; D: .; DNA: TGTGCCAGCAGCGCCACAGGGTTGACGTATGGCTACACCTTC; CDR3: CASSATGLTYGYTF
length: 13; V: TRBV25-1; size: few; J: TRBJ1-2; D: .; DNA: TGTGCCAGCAGTGATTGGTCAGACTATGGCTACACCTTC; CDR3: CASSDWSDYGYTF
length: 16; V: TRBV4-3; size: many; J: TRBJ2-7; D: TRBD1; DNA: TGCGCCAGCAGCCGTCAGGGACAGGGCCTTGCCTACGAGCAGTACTTC; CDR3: CASSRQGQGLAYEQYF
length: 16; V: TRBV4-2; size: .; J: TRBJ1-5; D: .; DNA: TGTGCCAGCAGCCAAGGAGTCGGGGAGGGGGGTCAGCCCCAGCATTTT; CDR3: CASSQGVGEGGQPQHF
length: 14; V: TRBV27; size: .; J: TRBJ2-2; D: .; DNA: TGTGCCGGAAAACAGGGATGGGTCACCGGGGAGCTGTTTTTT; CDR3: CAGKQGWVTGELFF
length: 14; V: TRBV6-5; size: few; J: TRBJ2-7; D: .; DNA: TGTGCCAGCAGAACCCCGACAGGAGCCTACGAGCAGTACTTC; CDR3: CASRTPTGAYEQYF
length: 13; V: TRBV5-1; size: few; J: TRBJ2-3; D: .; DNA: TGCGCCAGCATGGTAGCGTCGGGAGATACGCAGTATTTT; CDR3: CASMVASGDTQYF
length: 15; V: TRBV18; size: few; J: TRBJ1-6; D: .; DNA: TGTGCCAGCTCACTTCCAGGAGTGGGCTCATCCACCCTCCACTTT; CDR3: CASSLPGVGSSTLHF
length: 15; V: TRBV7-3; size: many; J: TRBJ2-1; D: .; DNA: TGTGCCAGCAGCTTAACTCTCGGGCAGCCCAATGAGCAGTTCTTC; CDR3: CASSLTLGQPNEQFF
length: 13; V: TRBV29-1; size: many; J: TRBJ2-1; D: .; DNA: TGCAGCGCACGGGACCCATCCTACAATGAGCAGTTCTTC; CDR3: CSARDPSYNEQFF
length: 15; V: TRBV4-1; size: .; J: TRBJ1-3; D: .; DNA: TGCGCCAGCAGCCAAGAGGGGAACTCTGGAAACACCATATATTTT; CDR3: CASSQEGNSGNTIYF
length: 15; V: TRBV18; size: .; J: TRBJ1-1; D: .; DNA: TGTGCCAGCTCACCGAATCGGGCCCCTGGGACTGAAGTTTTCTTT; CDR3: CASSPNRAPGTEVFF
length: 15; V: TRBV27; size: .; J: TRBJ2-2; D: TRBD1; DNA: TGTGCCAGCAGGACGGGACAGGGGGGCACCGGGGAGCTGTTTTTT; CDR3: CASRTGQGGTGELFF
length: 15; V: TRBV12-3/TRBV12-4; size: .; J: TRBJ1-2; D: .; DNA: TGTGCCAGCAGTTTATACGAAGGAGTAGAATATGGCTACACCTTC; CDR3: CASSLYEGVEYGYTF
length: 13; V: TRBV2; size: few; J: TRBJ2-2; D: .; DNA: TGTGCCAGCGGGGGGCAGGAGTACGGGGAGCTGTTTTTT; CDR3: CASGGQEYGELFF
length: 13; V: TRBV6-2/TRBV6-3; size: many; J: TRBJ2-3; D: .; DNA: TGTGCCAGCAGTCGTGGAGGGGGAGATACGCAGTATTTT; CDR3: CASSRGGGDTQYF
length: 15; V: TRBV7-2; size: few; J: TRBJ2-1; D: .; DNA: TGTGCCAGCAGCCCGGGCGCCCCTCGGGCGTCTAAGCAGTTCTTC; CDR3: CASSPGAPRASKQFF